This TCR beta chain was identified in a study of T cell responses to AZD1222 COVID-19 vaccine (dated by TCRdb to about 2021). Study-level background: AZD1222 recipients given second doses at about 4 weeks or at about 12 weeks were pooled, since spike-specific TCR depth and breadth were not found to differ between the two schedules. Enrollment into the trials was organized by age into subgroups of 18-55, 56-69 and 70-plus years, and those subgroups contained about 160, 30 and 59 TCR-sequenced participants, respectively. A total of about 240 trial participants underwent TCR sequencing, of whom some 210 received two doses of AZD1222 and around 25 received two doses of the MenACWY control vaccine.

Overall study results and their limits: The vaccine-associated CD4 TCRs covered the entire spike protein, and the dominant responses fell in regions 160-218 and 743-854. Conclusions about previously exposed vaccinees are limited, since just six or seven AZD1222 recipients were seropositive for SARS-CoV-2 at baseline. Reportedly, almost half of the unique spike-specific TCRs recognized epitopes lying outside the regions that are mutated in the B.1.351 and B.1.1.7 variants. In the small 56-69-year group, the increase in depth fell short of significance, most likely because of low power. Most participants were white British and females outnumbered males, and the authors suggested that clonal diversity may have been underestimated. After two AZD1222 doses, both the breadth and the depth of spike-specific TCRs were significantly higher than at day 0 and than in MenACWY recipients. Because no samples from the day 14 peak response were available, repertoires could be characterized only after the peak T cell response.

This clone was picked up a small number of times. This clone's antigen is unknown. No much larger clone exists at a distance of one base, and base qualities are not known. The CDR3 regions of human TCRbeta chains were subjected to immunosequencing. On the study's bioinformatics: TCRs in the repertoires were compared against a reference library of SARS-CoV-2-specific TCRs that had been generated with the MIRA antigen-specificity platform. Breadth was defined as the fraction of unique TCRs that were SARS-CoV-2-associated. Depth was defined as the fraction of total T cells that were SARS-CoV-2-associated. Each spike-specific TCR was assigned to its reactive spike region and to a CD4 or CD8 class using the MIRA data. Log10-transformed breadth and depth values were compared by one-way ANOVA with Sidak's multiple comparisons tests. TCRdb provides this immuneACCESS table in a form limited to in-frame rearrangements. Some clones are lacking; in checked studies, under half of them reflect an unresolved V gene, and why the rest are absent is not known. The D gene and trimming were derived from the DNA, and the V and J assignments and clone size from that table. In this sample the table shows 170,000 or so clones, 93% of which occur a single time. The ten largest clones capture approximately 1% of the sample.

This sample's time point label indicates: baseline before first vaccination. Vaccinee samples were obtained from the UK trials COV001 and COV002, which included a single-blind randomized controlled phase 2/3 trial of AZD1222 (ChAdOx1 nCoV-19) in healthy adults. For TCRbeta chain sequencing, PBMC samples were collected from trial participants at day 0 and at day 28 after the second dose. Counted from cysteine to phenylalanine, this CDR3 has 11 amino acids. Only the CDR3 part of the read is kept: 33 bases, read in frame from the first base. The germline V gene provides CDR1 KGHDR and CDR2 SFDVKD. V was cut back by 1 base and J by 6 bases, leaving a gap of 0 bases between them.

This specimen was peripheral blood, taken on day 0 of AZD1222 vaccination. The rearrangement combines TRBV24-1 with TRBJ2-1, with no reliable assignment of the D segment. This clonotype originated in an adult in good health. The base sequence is TGTGCCACCAGTGATTTCAATGAGCAGTTCTTC. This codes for CATSDFNEQFF.